The present T cell receptor beta chain was sequenced within a study of T cell repertoires in cytomegalovirus infection (dated by TCRdb to about 2019). A note on the overall study: Alongside well-studied HLA-B-restricted epitopes, the peptide stimulations were aimed at recently identified HLA-C-restricted CMV epitopes, whose presentation resists viral immunomodulation. Because public TCR beta signatures pointed to carriage of CMV infection together with the matching HLA type, the HLA type of each donor mattered for the analysis. The paper as a whole reports these results and caveats: Cumulative frequency of public TCR beta family members discriminated carriers of CMV infection plus the relevant HLA type in this cohort and an independent roughly 340-donor cohort. The ex vivo response was dominated by HLA-C-restricted CMV-specific TCR beta clonotypes, which also provided the single most frequent clonotype in two of eight donors.

A word on this clonotype: There is no known antigen for this receptor. No per-base quality is available; no much larger clone lies one base away.

What this sample's treatment or condition label stands for: in vitro stimulation with specific CMV peptide epitopes to enrich CMV-specific T cells. Sequencing took place on an Illumina HiSeq 1500. TCRdb reworked the public reads: Q25 trimming with fastp, MiXCR clone assembly, productive beta chains retained. Entries are consolidated by CDR3 protein sequence, retaining the most common genes and DNA. The sample table contains about 770,000 distinct CDR3 sequences; only one count was recorded for about 29% of them. The ten largest clones represent around 12% of the sample. The germline ends are 10 bases apart after V is trimmed by 3 bases and J by 1 base. The CDR3, from cysteine to phenylalanine, totals 15 residues. The DNA shown is the 45-base CDR3, in frame from base 1. Taken from the germline V gene (reference sequence), the CDR1 and CDR2 loops are LNHDA and SQIVND.

This sequence uses TRBV19 and TRBJ1-5; the D gene is unclear. This receptor was identified in a human donor in good health (CMV status not recorded). Some clones in this sample may be carry-over from other donors' samples. Here the sequenced sample was cultured CD8+ T cells from PBMCs, taken from culture after CMV antigen stimulation. The CDR3 protein: CASSMFDQSNQPQHF. At the DNA level, the sequence is TGTGCCAGTAGTATGTTTGACCAAAGCAATCAGCCCCAGCATTTT. With all but the CDR3 taken from the reference TRBV19 and TRBJ1-5 genes, the full variable domain is: DGGITQSPKYLFRKEGQNVTLSCEQNLNHDAMYWYRQDPGQGLRLIYYSQIVNDFQKGDIAEGYSVSREKKESFPLTVTSAQKNPTAFYLCASSMFDQSNQPQHFGDGTRLSIL.